These 19 T cell receptor beta chains share one sample of origin, sequenced in a study of T cell repertoires in cytomegalovirus infection. One entry per CDR3 protein results from TCRdb running MiXCR on the reads. The repertoire holds approximately 750,000 distinct CDR3 sequences, roughly a third seen once, with roughly 2.9% in the top ten. Sequenced: PBMCs. These receptors were collected from a human donor in good health (CMV status not recorded). Some clones in this sample may be carry-over from other donors' samples.

The rearrangement joins TRBV5-1 to TRBJ1-4, with a tentative D call TRBD1 (5 bases). Germline assignment: CDR1 SGHRS and CDR2 YFSETQ. V was cut by 0 bases and J by 5 bases, with 11 bases left in between. The CDR3 runs to 15 residues. CDR3 bases: TGCGCCAGCAGCTTGGGGGACGGCGGGAATGAAAAACTGTTTTTT. Its protein is CASSLGDGGNEKLFF.

The rearrangement joins TRBV28 to TRBJ1-5; the D is unclear. This CDR3 comprises 14 residues. The V gene's germline CDR1 is MDHEN and CDR2 SYDVKM. Trimming stripped 2 bases from V and 4 bases from J, with 9 bases between. CDR3 in amino acids: CASSLSQTNQPQHF. The CDR3 DNA reads as TGTGCCAGCAGTTTAAGTCAGACGAATCAGCCCCAGCATTTT.

This clonotype was seen a handful of times. V is TRBV29-1 and J is TRBJ2-7; 7 positions match TRBD1. The CDR3 has 13 residues. V shed 6 bases and J 2 bases; nucleotides not matched to a gene: 7. Germline CDR1 is SQVTM and CDR2 is ANQGSEA. In nucleotides, the CDR3 is TGCAGCGTAGGTGAAGACAGGGCCTACGAGCAGTACTTC. Translating it yields CSVGEDRAYEQYF.

This clonotype was counted between two and nine times. V and J are TRBV20-1 and TRBJ2-3; D is uncertain. Germline CDR1 reads DFQATT; CDR2 reads SNEGSKA (reference sequence). Trimming removed 6 bases from V and 1 base from J, with 11 bases in between. This CDR3 region has 13 residues. The CDR3 reads CSAAPMGTDTQYF. CDR3 nucleotide sequence: TGCAGTGCGGCACCCATGGGCACAGATACGCAGTATTTT.

To note about this clonotype: No conserved phenylalanine or tryptophan is present at the end of the CDR3, so a read error is the likely explanation. This chain uses TRBV28 with TRBJ1-1, with 8 bases fitting TRBD1. This CDR3 contains 14 residues. Trimming took 6 bases from V and 8 from J; bases not matched to a gene: 11. Germline CDR1 is MDHEN and CDR2 is SYDVKM. CDR3 coding DNA: TGTGCCAGCAGACCCCCCGGACAGGGACCAGAAGCTTTCTGT. This translates into CASRPPGQGPEAFC.

For this clonotype: A much larger clone lies a single base off, so this may be a read error. Written as DNA, the CDR3 is TGTGCCAGCAGTGGTAAGACAGGGCCCGTGAACACTGAAGCTTTCTTT. Protein product: CASSGKTGPVNTEAFF. This chain uses TRBV6-6 with TRBJ1-1, with 7 bases lining up with TRBD1. The CDR3 runs 16 residues. J lost 0 bases, V lost 5 bases, and 9 bases had no gene match. Germline CDR1 and CDR2: MNHNY and SVGAGI (reference sequence).

The rearrangement uses TRBV12-3 or TRBV12-4 and TRBJ1-5, with D perhaps matching TRBD1 (6 bases). This CDR3 region has 16 residues. The V gene lost 5 bases and the J gene lost 7 bases, with 21 bases spanning the gap. The CDR3 loop is CASSITGLGYGQPQHF. Here the CDR3 DNA reads TGTGCCAGCAGTATTACAGGGTTGGGTTACGGGCAGCCCCAGCATTTT.

The V call is TRBV10-3, the J call TRBJ1-1; a weak D match, TRBD1 (5 bases). V shed 6 bases and J shed 0 bases, with 11 bases lying between them. Germline loops: CDR1 ENHRY, CDR2 SYGVKD. The CDR3 totals 14 residues. The CDR3 sequence is CAIRDKSMNTEAFF. CDR3 coding DNA: TGTGCCATCAGGGACAAGTCTATGAACACTGAAGCTTTCTTT.

This rearrangement joins TRBV7-9 to TRBJ1-2; 11 bases map to TRBD1. V was pared by 7 bases and J by 5 bases, with 6 bases of the junction left unmatched. CDR3 size: 14 residues. CDR1 and CDR2 from the germline V gene are SEHNR and FQNEAQ (reference sequence). CDR3 region: CASTGQGAGYGYTF. The CDR3 bases are TGTGCCAGCACCGGACAGGGGGCCGGATATGGCTACACCTTC.

This clonotype was detected a few times. The chain links TRBV9 to TRBJ2-2; 9 bases line up with TRBD2. CDR1 SGDLS and CDR2 YYNGEE come from the germline V gene. The CDR3 is 16 amino acids. J was trimmed by 1 base and V by 0 bases; bases with no gene match: 1. The CDR3 bases are TGTGCCAGCAGCGTAGTGACTAGCGGGAACACCGGGGAGCTGTTTTTT. This gives the protein CASSVVTSGNTGELFF.

This clonotype was counted at least ten times. The chain has TRBV28 and TRBJ1-5; TRBD1 matches 7 bases. Germline CDR1 MDHEN, CDR2 SYDVKM. This CDR3 is built from 15 residues. After removal of 6 bases from V and 0 bases from J, the junction contained 5 bases not matched to a gene. The CDR3 region is CASRRNRGSNQPQHF. The CDR3 region has the DNA TGTGCCAGCAGACGGAACAGGGGTAGCAATCAGCCCCAGCATTTT.

The chain links TRBV5-6 to TRBJ2-1; D is uncertain. Trimming took 4 bases from V and 7 from J, leaving 18 bases between them. This CDR3 is built from 15 residues. The germline CDR1 and CDR2 sequences are SGHDT and YYEEEE. As DNA, the CDR3 is TGTGCCAGCAGCAACGACCCGGCCCGGCCAAATGAGCAGTTCTTC. This gives the protein CASSNDPARPNEQFF.

The gene calls are TRBV7-3 and TRBJ2-3; 11 nucleotides align to TRBD2. The V and J ends lost 5 bases and 1 base, in that order; junction bases with no gene match: 8. Germline V CDR1 and CDR2: SGHTA, FQGTGA. CDR3 size: 17 residues. The DNA of the CDR3 is TGTGCCAGCAGCCGCCGTAGCGGGGGGGCAGGCACAGATACGCAGTATTTT. This codes for CASSRRSGGAGTDTQYF.

There are a few counts of this clonotype. This rearrangement joins TRBV7-2 to TRBJ2-7; D may be TRBD1 (6 bases). The germline V gene has CDR1 SGHTA and CDR2 FQGNSA. V was cut by 2 bases and J by 7 bases, with 18 bases left in between. The CDR3 is 15 amino acids. CDR3 sequence reads: CASSLSPAGVGEQYF. In DNA form, the CDR3 reads TGTGCCAGCAGCTTAAGTCCGGCAGGGGTAGGAGAGCAGTACTTC.

The V gene is TRBV2, the J gene TRBJ1-5, with 8 bases identical to TRBD1. The CDR3 spans 15 residues. Per the germline V gene, CDR1 is SNHLY and CDR2 is FYNNEI. The V segment lost 9 bases and the J segment 4 bases; nucleotides outside the gene matches: 11. CDR3 in DNA: TGTGCCAGTACGGGGGCAGGGGGCGCGAATCAGCCCCAGCATTTT. It encodes CASTGAGGANQPQHF.

A few counts support this clonotype. The rearrangement uses TRBV28 and TRBJ1-1; 7 bases align to TRBD1. CDR3 length: 15 residues. V trimming: 8 bases; J trimming: 2 bases; junction bases outside the gene matches: 11. The V gene's germline CDR1 is MDHEN and CDR2 SYDVKM. As DNA, the CDR3 is TGTGCCAGCGAGGGGACGGACAGGCTAAACACTGAAGCTTTCTTT. Its translation is CASEGTDRLNTEAFF.

The chain joins TRBV7-9 to TRBJ2-5; D call uncertain. The CDR3 consists of 12 residues. Per the germline V gene, CDR1 is SEHNR and CDR2 is FQNEAQ (reference sequence). Trimming took 5 bases from V and 5 from J, leaving 9 bases between them. For the CDR3, the DNA is TGTGCCAGCAGCATCCTCCGGGAGACCCAGTACTTC. It codes for CASSILRETQYF. Variable domain in full (rest from reference TRBV7-9 and TRBJ2-5): DTGVSQNPRHKITKRGQNVTFRCDPISEHNRLYWYRQTLGQGPEFLTYFQNEAQLEKSRLLSDRFSAERPKGSFSTLEIQRTEQGDSAMYLCASSILRETQYFGPGTRLLVL.

This clonotype appeared many times. The genes are TRBV28 and TRBJ2-3, with TRBD2 as a possible D gene (6 bases). CDR3 length equals 15 residues. CDR1 is MDHEN, CDR2 SYDVKM, per germline. Trimming cost V 6 bases and J 4 bases, with 17 bases left between them. CDR3 protein: CASSSGEDEADTQYF. The CDR3, as DNA: TGTGCCAGCAGCTCCGGGGAGGACGAGGCAGATACGCAGTATTTT. The complete variable domain, with remaining parts taken from reference TRBV28 and TRBJ2-3, reads DVKVTQSSRYLVKRTGEKVFLECVQDMDHENMFWYRQDPGLGLRLIYFSYDVKMKEKGDIPEGYSVSREKKERFSLILESASTNQTSMYLCASSSGEDEADTQYFGPGTRLTVL.

The J gene is TRBJ1-1, the V gene TRBV19; TRBD1 is a possible D gene (6 bases). CDR1 and CDR2 from the germline V gene are LNHDA and SQIVND (reference sequence). The germline V and J ends were trimmed by 3 bases and 2 bases, with 22 bases remaining between them. The CDR3 contains 18 residues. The CDR3 nucleotides read TGTGCCAGTAGTATTTTCGTGCGGAAAGACAGGACAAACACTGAAGCTTTCTTT. It specifies CASSIFVRKDRTNTEAFF.